A single sample is the source of the 16 T cell receptor beta chains below, sequenced in a study of CD8+ T cells in alopecia areata. cDNA reverse transcribed from extracted RNA served as the sequencing template. Only in-frame clones appear in the TCRdb table, and some are missing; sequencing was by immunoSEQ multiplex PCR. The sample contains 110,000 or so clones, around three fifths of which appear only once. Treatment noted: oral pan-JAK inhibitor, 5-10 mg twice daily. The sequences come from CD4+ T cells sorted from blood, collected at week 24, from a patient treated with tofacitinib. Source of these receptors: a human donor with alopecia areata.

CDR3 coding DNA: TGCAGCGTTGGGGAAGGAGCGGGCCAAGCTTTCTTT. Protein sequence: CSVGEGAGQAFF. This sequence joins TRBV29-1 and TRBJ1-1; no clear D. CDR3 length: 12 amino acids. V was shortened by 4 bases and J by 9 bases, with 15 bases between the two germline ends. CDR1 is SQVTM, CDR2 ANQGSEA, per germline.

The genes are TRBV7-2 and TRBJ2-1; the match to TRBD2 covers 12 bases. Germline V gene data show CDR1 as SGHTA and CDR2 as FQGNSA. The CDR3 has 17 residues. The trim removed 2 bases at V and 2 bases at J, leaving 4 bases unmatched. CDR3 in DNA: TGTGCCAGCAGCTTACCCACTAGCGGGGGGACCTACAATGAGCAGTTCTTC. It yields the protein CASSLPTSGGTYNEQFF. Complete variable domain (other parts from reference TRBV7-2 and TRBJ2-1): GAGVSQSPSNKVTEKGKDVELRCDPISGHTALYWYRQSLGQGLEFLIYFQGNSAPDKSGLPSDRFSAERTGGSVSTLTIQRTQQEDSAVYLCASSLPTSGGTYNEQFFGPGTRLTVL.

This clone was recorded a few times. CDR3: CASSLMGTEQETQYF. The DNA for the CDR3 is TGTGCCAGCAGCTTAATGGGGACAGAGCAAGAGACCCAGTACTTC. The V and J genes are TRBV7-2 and TRBJ2-5, with TRBD1 matching 7 bases. This CDR3 has 15 residues. Germline V lookup: CDR1 SGHTA, CDR2 FQGNSA. V shed 2 bases and J 2 bases; nucleotides not matched to a gene: 5.

This chain links TRBV18 with TRBJ1-5; tentative D call: TRBD1 (5 bases). Trimming removed 6 bases at V and 7 bases at J, with 22 bases between. CDR1 KGHSH and CDR2 LQKENI come from the germline V gene. This CDR3 contains 16 residues. CDR3 DNA sequence: TGTGCCAGCTCTCCAGCCACGGTAGGGGCAGGACAGCCCCAGCATTTT. This translates into CASSPATVGAGQPQHF.

V gene TRBV6-5 combines with J gene TRBJ2-3, with a possible D match to TRBD1 (5 bases). Deletions cut 2 bases from V and 9 bases from J, with 12 bases between. CDR3 size: 13 residues. Germline V gene lookup returns CDR1 MNHEY and CDR2 SVGAGI. For the CDR3, the DNA is TGTGCCAGCAGTTACCAGCAGCCAGGGACGCAGTATTTT. Translating gives CASSYQQPGTQYF.

This sequence joins TRBV2 and TRBJ2-6; D assignment may be TRBD1 or TRBD2 (5 bases each). The V gene lost 6 bases and the J gene lost 1 base, with 16 bases spanning the gap. Germline V lookup: CDR1 SNHLY, CDR2 FYNNEI. This CDR3 is built from 17 residues. CDR3 in DNA: TGTGCCAGCAGAACACGAGGGGTGCGGTCTGGGGCCAACGTCCTGACTTTC. Protein product: CASRTRGVRSGANVLTF.

CDR3 in amino acids: CASSSVASPLHF. The DNA of the CDR3 is TGTGCCAGTAGTAGCGTTGCTTCACCCCTCCACTTT. The V call is TRBV19, the J call TRBJ1-6; no reliable D call. The CDR3 totals 12 residues. Germline loops: CDR1 LNHDA, CDR2 SQIVND (reference sequence). Between the trimmed V and J ends, which lost 4 bases and 9 bases, there was a span of 7 bases.

This clone was detected only a few times. The chain is built from TRBV29-1 and TRBJ1-4, with 8 bases fitting TRBD1. V lost 3 bases, J lost 7 bases, and 4 bases stayed unmatched. Germline CDR1 is SQVTM and CDR2 is ANQGSEA. The length of the CDR3 is 13 residues. The CDR3 DNA is TGCAGCGTTGAGTCACAGGGGGGTGAAAAACTGTTTTTT. As protein: CSVESQGGEKLFF.

The chain links TRBV4-1 to TRBJ1-2; 8 bases are a match to TRBD1. The length of the CDR3 is 16 residues. Germline V lookup: CDR1 MGHRA, CDR2 YSYEKL. J gave up 5 bases and V 2 bases, and 10 bases lay outside the gene matches. In DNA form, the CDR3 reads TGCGCCAGCAGCCAACCCCGACAGGGGACCGAGTATGGCTACACCTTC. Translated, it gives CASSQPRQGTEYGYTF.

V is TRBV7-8 and J is TRBJ2-2; D gene unclear. V lost 1 base to trimming and J lost 0 bases, with 15 bases between them. The V gene's germline CDR1 is SGHVS and CDR2 FQNEAQ. This CDR3 comprises 18 residues. This CDR3 reads CASSLGAAEPSNTGELFF. The CDR3 DNA reads TGTGCCAGCAGCTTAGGGGCTGCTGAGCCGTCGAACACCGGGGAGCTGTTTTTT.

The chain recombines TRBV30 with TRBJ1-5; tentatively, D is TRBD1 (6 bases). Germline V gene sequence: CDR1 GTSNPN, CDR2 SVGIG (reference sequence). The CDR3 runs to 15 residues. Deletions cut 0 bases from V and 2 bases from J, with 11 bases between. CDR3 sequence reads: CAWSVQGYGNQPQHF. The CDR3 nucleotides read TGTGCCTGGAGTGTACAGGGCTATGGCAATCAGCCCCAGCATTTT.

The gene calls are TRBV29-1 and TRBJ2-5; 8 bases are shared with TRBD1. The ends lost 7 bases at V and 1 base at J; junction bases unmatched: 2. This CDR3 has 12 amino acids. CDR1 is SQVTM and CDR2 is ANQGSEA in the germline V gene. The chain's CDR3 is CSADRGQETQYF. The CDR3 DNA sequence: TGCAGCGCCGACAGGGGCCAAGAGACCCAGTACTTC.

The chain carries TRBV29-1 and TRBJ1-2; 8 bases align to TRBD1. V gave up 4 bases and J gave up 8 bases; unmatched junction bases: 6. Germline values: CDR1 SQVTM, CDR2 ANQGSEA. CDR3 length: 12 amino acids. This chain's CDR3 is CSVGQGLGGYTF. The CDR3 nucleotides read TGCAGCGTTGGACAGGGGTTGGGAGGCTACACCTTC.

The genes are TRBV29-1 and TRBJ1-1, with D possibly being TRBD1 (6 bases). Looked up from germline, CDR1 is SQVTM and CDR2 is ANQGSEA. The CDR3 is 13 amino acids. V gave up 4 bases and J gave up 5 bases, with 14 bases separating them. The CDR3 DNA reads TGCAGCGTTGGGCGGGGGCGTTCGACTGAAGCTTTCTTT. It specifies CSVGRGRSTEAFF.

This chain uses TRBV2 with TRBJ2-2, with a tentative D call TRBD2 (6 bases). Germline V gene sequence: CDR1 SNHLY, CDR2 FYNNEI. The CDR3 length is 14 residues. Trimming removed 6 bases at V and 2 bases at J, with 10 bases between. CDR3 sequence (DNA): TGTGCCAGCAGGGGGGACTCAAACACCGGGGAGCTGTTTTTT. As protein: CASRGDSNTGELFF.

The chain couples TRBV4-2 to TRBJ1-3, with D possibly TRBD1 on 6 matching bases. Trimming cost V 0 bases and J 0 bases, with 15 bases left between them. The germline CDR1 and CDR2 sequences are LGHNA and YNFKEQ. The CDR3 has 18 amino acids. The CDR3 sequence is CASSQEGGHARSGNTIYF. DNA for the CDR3: TGTGCCAGCAGCCAAGAAGGGGGACACGCGCGCTCTGGAAACACCATATATTTT.